Listed below are T cell receptor beta chains from one sample, sequenced in a study of long-term antiretroviral therapy in people with HIV. Here immunoSEQ multiplex PCR was the method, and the copy in TCRdb shows in-frame clones only, minus some. Of more than 20,000 clones in the sample, around 86% were seen once. This sample comprised unsorted PBMCs, obtained roughly 2.7 years after starting antiretroviral therapy. The origin of the receptors is a man aged 35 to 55 with HIV. Each CDR3 is given without its conserved first and last residue.

>TRBV21-1|TRBJ1-5
ASSETGGQPQH
>TRBV4-1|TRBJ1-1
ASSQDLRGNTEAF
>TRBV10-3|TRBJ1-2
ATREGDYGYT
>TRBV6-1|TRBJ2-3
ASMVLAGSADTQY
>TRBV28|TRBJ2-7
ASRTGGSYEQY
>TRBV6-5|TRBJ1-2
ASSTNPGLDYGYT
>TRBV5-6|TRBJ1-4
ASSFGGTTNEKLF
>TRBV18|TRBJ2-2
ASSPRQGVEDGELF
>TRBV10-3|TRBJ1-5
AISESNQPQH
>TRBV9|TRBJ2-5
ASSPAGQGSGETQY
>TRBV18|TRBJ2-6
ASSPPGTRSGANVLT
>TRBV5-1|TRBJ1-1
ASSELTGANTEAF
>TRBV4-1|TRBJ1-3
ASSQDPGQQDTIY
>TRBV6-1|TRBJ1-1
ASSVSRGINTEAF
>TRBV7-2|TRBJ1-5
ASSPDRGQPQH
>TRBV11-1|TRBJ1-3
ASSAGLSGNTIY
>TRBV27|TRBJ1-2
ASSFKGPFLANYGYT
>TRBV7-2|TRBJ1-2
ASSLGDRGSYGYT
>TRBV19|TRBJ2-7
ASRPWDSSYEQY
>TRBV7-8|TRBJ2-1
ASSLAQDEQF
>TRBV2|TRBJ1-5
ASSEPQVNNQPQH
>TRBV19|TRBJ2-7
ASSKTGYEQY